The clone carrying this T cell receptor (beta chain) has only a few counts. This sample was included in a study of T cells after yellow fever vaccination. Study-level background: Low-cell-number fractions underwent preparation using SMART-Seq v4 Ultra Low Input.

V gave up 0 bases and J gave up 8 bases, with 20 bases separating them. The CDR3 sequence is 17 residues long. Germline V gene data show CDR1 as LNHNV and CDR2 as YYDKDF (reference sequence). A single record per CDR3 protein comes from TCRdb applying MiXCR to the 5' RACE reads. The sample lists 500,000 to 650,000 distinct CDR3 sequences; roughly 12% were seen once. Sample: PBMCs, taken on the day of the yellow fever booster vaccination. The sequence was obtained from a man aged 25 to 40 who received the YFV17D yellow fever vaccine. The gene calls are TRBV15 and TRBJ2-1, with D maybe TRBD2 (6 bases). The CDR3 reads CATSRDRLAESGDEQFF. DNA for the CDR3: TGTGCCACCAGCAGAGATCGTTTAGCGGAGAGTGGAGATGAGCAGTTCTTC.